This T cell receptor beta chain is drawn from a study of blood T cell repertoires in COVID-19. Whole-study context: COVID-19 samples from acute and convalescent phases originated in the United States, Italy and Spain. T cells, B-cell-depleted T cells, or PBMCs provided the cDNA or gDNA that served as material.

Per germline, CDR1 SQVTM and CDR2 ANQGSEA. The CDR3 totals 15 residues. Trimming pared 0 bases from V and 0 bases from J, leaving 10 bases between. As processed by the authors: Reference gene primer amplification gave estimated nucleated cell counts. Measured with immunoSEQ multiplex PCR; TCRdb has only the in-frame clones, and not every one. V, J and clone size were drawn from that table, and D and trimming were deduced from the DNA. The data contain tens of thousands of clones, 80% of them singletons. This TCR was sampled from a woman of 80 years or more with acute or convalescent COVID-19. J is TRBJ2-3 and V is TRBV29-1; a weak D match, TRBD2 (6 bases). What was sequenced was peripheral blood. The CDR3 DNA is TGCAGCGTTGAAGACCGGCGGGACAGCACAGATACGCAGTATTTT. Its protein product is CSVEDRRDSTDTQYF.